This TCR beta chain was identified during a study of beta chain features in type 1 diabetes. The germline CDR1 and CDR2 sequences are SGHNT and YYREEE (reference sequence). V lost 5 bases to trimming and J lost 3 bases, with 11 bases between them. CDR3 length equals 14 residues. Sequencing targeted expressed TCRB transcripts, as all isolated RNA had been reverse transcribed. Sequencing used immunoSEQ multiplex PCR; TCRdb keeps in-frame clones, though not all of them. The sample records more than 85,000 clones, approximately 37% being singletons. By way of CD45RO/CCR7/CD25/CD127/CD95/CD27, the CD4+ regulatory, stem cell-like memory, central memory and naive cells were sorted.

The receptor was derived from a woman aged 18-29 years in good health. The chain couples TRBV5-4 to TRBJ2-2; D unclear. Sequences were obtained from stem cell memory CD4+ T cells from blood. CDR3 sequence (DNA): TGTGCCAGCAGACGCGACATCTACACCGGGGAGCTGTTTTTT. Its translation is CASRRDIYTGELFF.